Listed below are T cell receptor beta chains from one sample, sequenced in a study of CD8 T cells in ankylosing spondylitis. MiXCR was run by TCRdb on the 5' RACE reads, yielding one entry per CDR3 protein. The sample includes a few hundred thousand distinct CDR3 sequences, more than 9.5% of them seen just once. Sequencing used blood, either unsorted or a sorted T cell fraction (not recorded which). The origin of the receptors is a male donor with ankylosing spondylitis. The CDR3 runs from the conserved cysteine through the conserved F or W. A D gene is named only where the DNA matches it firmly. Expanded clones get a size class; other rows say once, few or many, or leave the size out.

TRBV30,few,NA,TRBJ1-1,CAWSVLHEAFF,TGTGCCTGGAGTGTACTGCATGAAGCTTTCTTT
TRBV6-4,few,TRBD1,TRBJ1-2,CASRQGPNYGYTF,TGTGCCAGCCGACAGGGGCCTAACTATGGCTACACCTTC
TRBV20-1,few,NA,TRBJ1-5,CSARAGSSNQPQHF,TGCAGTGCTAGAGCGGGGTCTAGCAATCAGCCCCAGCATTTT
TRBV5-1,NA,NA,TRBJ2-1,CASSRRGATYNEQFF,TGCGCCAGCAGCCGACGGGGGGCCACCTACAATGAGCAGTTCTTC
TRBV27,once,NA,TRBJ2-7,CASRPLGSSYEQYF,TGTGCCAGCAGGCCGCTAGGTTCCTCCTACGAGCAGTACTTC
TRBV11-2,few,TRBD1,TRBJ2-1,CASREGQGARNEQFF,TGTGCCAGCAGAGAGGGACAGGGGGCGCGGAATGAGCAGTTCTTC
TRBV20-1,NA,TRBD2,TRBJ2-7,CSARDFSGNSYEQYF,TGCAGTGCTAGAGATTTTAGCGGGAACTCCTACGAGCAGTACTTC
TRBV4-2,few,NA,TRBJ2-1,CASSQDGEPTNEQFF,TGTGCCAGCAGCCAAGACGGGGAACCCACCAATGAGCAGTTCTTC
TRBV19,NA,TRBD1,TRBJ2-7,CASSIVTGGAYEQYF,TGTGCCAGTAGTATAGTAACAGGGGGAGCCTACGAGCAGTACTTC
TRBV9,NA,NA,TRBJ2-1,CASSVGGRPGNF,TGTGCCAGCAGCGTAGGGGGGAGGCCGGGTAACTTC
TRBV25-1,NA,NA,TRBJ2-7,CASSDNRVLAGEQYF,TGTGCCAGCAGTGATAACAGGGTTCTTGCTGGGGAGCAGTACTTC
TRBV10-3,few,TRBD1,TRBJ1-2,CAISERTLGQGESAYGYTF,TGTGCCATCAGTGAAAGGACGTTAGGACAGGGGGAAAGTGCTTATGGCTACACCTTC
TRBV12-3/TRBV12-4,few,NA,TRBJ2-5,CASSPAVSYQETQYF,TGTGCCAGCAGCCCGGCCGTATCGTACCAAGAGACCCAGTACTTC
TRBV2,NA,NA,TRBJ2-4,CASQGPIQYF,TGTGCCAGTCAGGGTCCCATTCAGTACTTC
TRBV27,many,TRBD2,TRBJ2-1,CASSLRGLAGYNEQFF,TGTGCCAGCAGTTTACGAGGACTAGCGGGTTACAATGAGCAGTTCTTC
TRBV11-2,NA,NA,TRBJ1-6,CASSELGGNSPLHF,TGTGCCAGCAGCGAGCTCGGGGGAAATTCACCCCTCCACTTT
TRBV18,NA,NA,TRBJ1-1,CASSPRTQGSVRNTEAFF,TGTGCCAGCTCACCTAGAACACAGGGTTCGGTTAGGAACACTGAAGCTTTCTTT
TRBV6-5,few,TRBD1,TRBJ2-3,CASSYLRQGAKSDTQYF,TGTGCCAGCAGTTACCTACGACAGGGGGCGAAATCAGATACGCAGTATTTT
TRBV3-1,NA,NA,TRBJ1-1,CASSQVGGGVSAFF,TGTGCCAGCAGCCAAGTGGGGGGGGGGGTGAGCGCTTTCTTT
TRBV12-3/TRBV12-4,NA,NA,TRBJ1-3,CASKETGSSGNTIYF,TGTGCCAGCAAAGAGACAGGAAGCTCTGGAAACACCATATATTTT
TRBV10-3,few,TRBD1,TRBJ1-4,CATGQGGEKLFF,TGTGCCACCGGACAGGGTGGTGAAAAACTGTTTTTT
TRBV6-5,NA,NA,TRBJ1-3,CASSYSGTGNTIYF,TGTGCCAGCAGTTACTCGGGGACTGGAAACACCATATATTTT
TRBV7-9,NA,TRBD1,TRBJ2-1,CASRRPGQGPIEQFF,TGTGCCAGCAGACGGCCGGGACAGGGGCCCATCGAGCAGTTCTTC
TRBV5-1,few,TRBD2,TRBJ2-1,CASSLGLAGLYNEQFF,TGCGCCAGCAGCCTGGGACTAGCGGGACTTTACAATGAGCAGTTCTTC
TRBV5-1,NA,TRBD2,TRBJ2-1,CASSLRIAGNNEQFF,TGCGCCAGCAGCTTGCGAATAGCGGGTAACAATGAGCAGTTCTTC
TRBV5-1,many,NA,TRBJ2-1,CASSLGMAGLYNEQFF,TGCGCCAGCAGCTTGGGTATGGCAGGGTTATACAATGAGCAGTTCTTC
TRBV12-3/TRBV12-4,many,TRBD2,TRBJ2-1,CASTPGGAGGNEQFF,TGTGCCAGCACCCCCGGGGGAGCGGGGGGGAATGAGCAGTTCTTC
TRBV12-3/TRBV12-4,many,NA,TRBJ1-2,CASSLRTDQFNYGYTF,TGTGCCAGCAGTTTAAGGACAGATCAGTTCAACTATGGCTACACCTTC
TRBV6-2/TRBV6-3,few,NA,TRBJ2-7,CASAWTASYEQYF,TGTGCCAGCGCCTGGACGGCCTCCTACGAGCAGTACTTC
TRBV7-9,few,NA,TRBJ1-6,CASTGALNSPLHF,TGTGCCAGCACAGGTGCGCTTAATTCACCCCTCCACTTT
TRBV11-2,few,TRBD1,TRBJ1-5,CASSSGQANQPQHF,TGTGCCAGCAGCTCCGGACAGGCTAATCAGCCCCAGCATTTT
TRBV10-3,NA,NA,TRBJ2-7,CAISDADASYEQYF,TGTGCCATCAGTGACGCGGATGCGTCCTACGAGCAGTACTTC
TRBV11-2,few,TRBD1,TRBJ2-2,CASSRRDRAQHGELFF,TGTGCCAGCAGCCGAAGGGACAGGGCCCAACACGGGGAGCTGTTTTTT
TRBV29-1,NA,NA,TRBJ1-1,CSVGTMNTEAFF,TGCAGCGTTGGAACAATGAACACTGAAGCTTTCTTT
TRBV12-3/TRBV12-4,many,TRBD2,TRBJ2-1,CASSAEDGRAAEQFF,TGTGCCAGCAGCGCCGAGGACGGGAGGGCAGCTGAGCAGTTCTTC
TRBV3-1,many,TRBD2,TRBJ2-1,CASSQSGLAGVNEQFF,TGTGCCAGCAGCCAATCAGGACTAGCGGGAGTTAATGAGCAGTTCTTC
TRBV6-2/TRBV6-3,few,NA,TRBJ2-5,CASSYRSWDRGVQETQYF,TGTGCCAGCAGTTACCGGTCCTGGGACCGGGGTGTCCAAGAGACCCAGTACTTC